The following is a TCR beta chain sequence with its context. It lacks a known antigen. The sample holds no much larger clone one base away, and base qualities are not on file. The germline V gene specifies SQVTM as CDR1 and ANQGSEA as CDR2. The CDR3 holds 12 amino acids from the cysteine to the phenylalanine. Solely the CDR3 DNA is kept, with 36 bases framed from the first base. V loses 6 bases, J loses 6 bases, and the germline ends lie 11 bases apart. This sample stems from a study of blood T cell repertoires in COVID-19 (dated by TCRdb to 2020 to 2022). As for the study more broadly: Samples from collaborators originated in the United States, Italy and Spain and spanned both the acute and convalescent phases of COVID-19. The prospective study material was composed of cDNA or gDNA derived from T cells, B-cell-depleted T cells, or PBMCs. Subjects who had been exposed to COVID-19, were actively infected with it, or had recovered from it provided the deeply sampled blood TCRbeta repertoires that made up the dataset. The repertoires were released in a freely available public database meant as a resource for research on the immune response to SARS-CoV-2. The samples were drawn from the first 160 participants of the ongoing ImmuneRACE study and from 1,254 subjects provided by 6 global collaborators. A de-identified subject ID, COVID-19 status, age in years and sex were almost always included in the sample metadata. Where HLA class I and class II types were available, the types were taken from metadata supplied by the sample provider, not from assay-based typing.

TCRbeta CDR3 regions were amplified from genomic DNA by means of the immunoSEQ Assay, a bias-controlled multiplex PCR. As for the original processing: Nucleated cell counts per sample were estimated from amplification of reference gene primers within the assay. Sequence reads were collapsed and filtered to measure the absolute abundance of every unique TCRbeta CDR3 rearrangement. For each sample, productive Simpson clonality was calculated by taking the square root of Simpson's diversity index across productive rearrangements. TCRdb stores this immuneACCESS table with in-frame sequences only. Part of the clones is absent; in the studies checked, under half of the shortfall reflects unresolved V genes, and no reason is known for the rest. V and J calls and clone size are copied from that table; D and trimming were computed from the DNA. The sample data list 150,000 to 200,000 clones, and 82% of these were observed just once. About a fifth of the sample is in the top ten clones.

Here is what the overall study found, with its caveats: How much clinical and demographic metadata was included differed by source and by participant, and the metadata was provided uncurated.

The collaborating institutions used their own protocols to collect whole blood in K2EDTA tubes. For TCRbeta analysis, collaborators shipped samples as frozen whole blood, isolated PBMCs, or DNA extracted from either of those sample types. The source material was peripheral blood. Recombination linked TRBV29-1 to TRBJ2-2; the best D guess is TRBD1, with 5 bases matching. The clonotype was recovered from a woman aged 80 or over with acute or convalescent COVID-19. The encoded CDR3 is CSVTQGAGELFF. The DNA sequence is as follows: TGCAGCGTGACTCAGGGTGCCGGGGAGCTGTTTTTT.